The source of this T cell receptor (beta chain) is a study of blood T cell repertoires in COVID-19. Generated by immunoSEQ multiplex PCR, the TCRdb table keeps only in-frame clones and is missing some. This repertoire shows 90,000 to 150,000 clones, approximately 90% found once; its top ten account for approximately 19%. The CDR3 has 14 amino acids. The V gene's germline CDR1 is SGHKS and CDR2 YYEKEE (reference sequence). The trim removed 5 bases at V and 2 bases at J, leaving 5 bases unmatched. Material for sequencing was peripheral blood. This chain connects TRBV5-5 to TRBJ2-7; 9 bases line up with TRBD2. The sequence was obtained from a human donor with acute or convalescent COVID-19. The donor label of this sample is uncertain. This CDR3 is CASSTSGFAYEQYF. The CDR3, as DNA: TGTGCCAGCAGTACTAGCGGGTTCGCCTACGAGCAGTACTTC.